These 14 T cell receptor beta chains came from one sample sequenced in a study of HIV-infected patients and healthy controls. Reverse transcription used 450 to 550 ng RNA and constant-region primers for alpha and beta. Alpha and beta chain libraries were made separately by chain-specific third strand synthesis with multiplexing indices. TCRdb re-called the 5' RACE reads with MiXCR, one entry per CDR3 protein. Here the sample spans about 10,000 distinct CDR3 sequences, 8% to 13% being singletons. Whole blood was used without fractionation, so all unsorted peripheral T cells were included. The sample consisted of blood, taken before antiretroviral therapy. Receptor source: an adult with HIV infection.

This clonotype showed up many times. V usage is TRBV6-1 and J usage is TRBJ1-2; D is possibly TRBD1 (5 bases). The germline V gene encodes CDR1 MNHNS and CDR2 SASEGT. The CDR3 is made up of 10 amino acids. CDR3 DNA: TGTACAGGAATCAACTATGGCTACACCTTC. It specifies CTGINYGYTF.

This clonotype was recorded at least ten times. This chain connects TRBV2 to TRBJ2-3, with 7 bases identical to TRBD2. The CDR3 runs to 13 residues. CDR1 is SNHLY, CDR2 FYNNEI, per germline. The ends lost 7 bases at V and 0 bases at J; junction bases unmatched: 1. The CDR3 DNA sequence: TGTGCCAGCATGGGGGGGAGCACAGATACGCAGTATTTT. Amino acids: CASMGGSTDTQYF. Based on the CDR3 plus reference TRBV2 and TRBJ2-3, the full variable domain is EPEVTQTPSHQVTQMGQEVILRCVPISNHLYFYWYRQILGQKVEFLVSFYNNEISEKSEIFDDQFSVERPDGSNFTLKIRSTKLEDSAMYFCASMGGSTDTQYFGPGTRLTVL.

V and J are TRBV7-2 and TRBJ1-1; TRBD1 matches 8 bases. CDR1 and CDR2 (germline): SGHTA, FQGNSA. This CDR3 is built from 14 residues. Germline trimming cut 1 base from V and 6 bases from J; bases unmatched to any gene: 4. The CDR3 loop is CASSLDRGSAEAFF. DNA for the CDR3: TGTGCCAGCAGCTTAGACAGGGGGAGTGCTGAAGCTTTCTTT.

Many counts were recorded for this clonotype. This sequence joins TRBV7-2 and TRBJ1-6; weak D call: TRBD1 (6 bases). Between the trimmed V and J ends, which lost 2 bases and 9 bases, there was a span of 14 bases. Germline values: CDR1 SGHTA, CDR2 FQGNSA. CDR3 length equals 15 residues. The CDR3 reads CASSLQGPGSSPLHF. The CDR3 region has the DNA TGTGCCAGCAGCTTACAGGGGCCGGGTAGTTCACCCCTCCACTTT.

Many counts were recorded for this clonotype. DNA for the CDR3: TGCAGCGTTGAATTCGGAGAGGGGGTTGGCAATGAGCAGTTCTTC. This gives the protein CSVEFGEGVGNEQFF. The rearrangement uses TRBV29-1 and TRBJ2-1, with D maybe TRBD1 (6 bases). CDR3 length: 15 amino acids. Germline lookup yields CDR1 SQVTM and CDR2 ANQGSEA. Trimming stripped 2 bases from V and 6 bases from J, with 17 bases between.

This clonotype was recorded at least ten times. The rearrangement links TRBV19 to TRBJ2-3, with D perhaps matching TRBD2 (5 bases). CDR3 length equals 14 residues. Trimming pared 2 bases from V and 5 bases from J, leaving 11 bases between. The germline gives CDR1 LNHDA, CDR2 SQIVND (reference sequence). CDR3 loop: CASSILPRGDTQYF. CDR3 DNA sequence: TGTGCCAGTAGTATACTACCCCGGGGAGATACGCAGTATTTT.

This clonotype was seen many times. The rearrangement joins TRBV29-1 to TRBJ2-2, with 11 positions matching TRBD2. Germline assignment: CDR1 SQVTM and CDR2 ANQGSEA. The CDR3 length is 14 residues. V lost 7 bases, J lost 6 bases, and 7 bases stayed unmatched. The CDR3 is CSAQTSGSPGELFF. CDR3 coding DNA: TGCAGCGCCCAAACTAGCGGGAGCCCCGGGGAGCTGTTTTTT.

The genes are TRBV7-2 and TRBJ1-5, with unresolved D. This CDR3 region has 15 residues. The ends were cut back, 1 base at V and 4 bases at J, with 11 bases in the middle. Germline CDR1 reads SGHTA; CDR2 reads FQGNSA. The CDR3 here is CASSLDERRNQPQHF. CDR3 coding DNA: TGTGCCAGCAGCTTAGACGAACGGCGTAATCAGCCCCAGCATTTT.

In its sample, this clonotype was seen many times. The chain couples TRBV12-3 or TRBV12-4 to TRBJ2-3; D not certain. With 6 bases removed from V and 3 bases from J, the gap between germline ends came to 7 bases. This CDR3 region has 12 residues. This CDR3 reads CASSFLTDTQYF. CDR3 nucleotides: TGTGCCAGCAGCTTTTTAACAGATACGCAGTATTTT.

This chain connects TRBV19 to TRBJ1-2; the match to TRBD1 covers 8 bases. Germline lookup yields CDR1 LNHDA and CDR2 SQIVND (reference sequence). This CDR3 contains 15 residues. The trim removed 9 bases at V and 4 bases at J, leaving 13 bases unmatched. Here the CDR3 DNA reads TGTGCCAGCTTTCCTAAGGGAGACAGGGGCTATGGCTACACCTTC. This translates into CASFPKGDRGYGYTF.

This clonotype came up a few times. The chain has TRBV29-1 and TRBJ2-5; TRBD1 agrees at 8 bases. The germline gives CDR1 SQVTM, CDR2 ANQGSEA. The trim removed 7 bases at V and 5 bases at J, leaving 6 bases unmatched. This CDR3 contains 12 residues. CDR3 nucleotides: TGCAGCGCCCGGACAGGGTTGGAGACCCAGTACTTC. Its protein is CSARTGLETQYF.

At least ten counts were recorded for this clonotype. The chain carries TRBV4-1 and TRBJ2-6; D is perhaps TRBD1 (5 bases). The CDR3 extends over 16 amino acids. V dropped 1 base and J dropped 0 bases, with 7 bases sitting between them. Germline CDR1 and CDR2: MGHRA and YSYEKL. As DNA, the CDR3 is TGCGCCAGCAGCCAAGGCCAGGGCTCTGGGGCCAACGTCCTGACTTTC. It translates to CASSQGQGSGANVLTF.

This clonotype was counted at least ten times. CDR3 region: CASSQETGPYEQFF. CDR3 nucleotides: TGTGCCAGCAGCCAAGAGACAGGGCCTTATGAGCAGTTCTTC. The chain couples TRBV12-3 or TRBV12-4 to TRBJ2-1; 7 bases are a match to TRBD1. V lost 6 bases, J lost 8 bases, and 10 bases stayed unmatched. The CDR3 consists of 14 residues.

This chain links TRBV28 with TRBJ2-1; TRBD1 aligns across 11 bases. The germline gives CDR1 MDHEN, CDR2 SYDVKM. The CDR3 spans 16 residues. Trimming removed 7 bases from V and 2 bases from J; junction bases left unmatched: 7. Written as DNA, the CDR3 is TGTGCCAGCATTCCTCTGGGACAGGGGGCCTACAATGAGCAGTTCTTC. This codes for CASIPLGQGAYNEQFF.